The clone carrying this TCR beta chain was observed a few times. The antigen is unknown. The whole isolated RNA underwent reverse transcription, so sequencing captured expressed TCRB transcripts. The assay was immunoSEQ multiplex PCR, and TCRdb's table has in-frame clones only and misses some. The table lists approximately 140,000 clones, around 9% of them singletons. The data are from a study of beta chain features in type 1 diabetes. Study-wide results and limits: The VDJ junctions of type 1 diabetes patients carried fewer insertions and more deletions. The study found moderately but significantly shorter TCRB CDR3s in all four CD4+ subsets of Type 1 diabetes patients.

Germline V gives CDR1 MDHEN, CDR2 SYDVKM. CDR3 size: 14 residues. V was cut by 2 bases and J by 2 bases, with 7 bases left in between. The material sequenced was central memory CD4+ T cells from blood. This clonotype originated in a man younger than 45 with type 1 diabetes. The chain couples TRBV28 to TRBJ1-5; D unresolved. The CDR3: CASSLEGGNQPQHF. The CDR3 DNA reads as TGTGCCAGCAGTTTAGAGGGTGGCAATCAGCCCCAGCATTTT.